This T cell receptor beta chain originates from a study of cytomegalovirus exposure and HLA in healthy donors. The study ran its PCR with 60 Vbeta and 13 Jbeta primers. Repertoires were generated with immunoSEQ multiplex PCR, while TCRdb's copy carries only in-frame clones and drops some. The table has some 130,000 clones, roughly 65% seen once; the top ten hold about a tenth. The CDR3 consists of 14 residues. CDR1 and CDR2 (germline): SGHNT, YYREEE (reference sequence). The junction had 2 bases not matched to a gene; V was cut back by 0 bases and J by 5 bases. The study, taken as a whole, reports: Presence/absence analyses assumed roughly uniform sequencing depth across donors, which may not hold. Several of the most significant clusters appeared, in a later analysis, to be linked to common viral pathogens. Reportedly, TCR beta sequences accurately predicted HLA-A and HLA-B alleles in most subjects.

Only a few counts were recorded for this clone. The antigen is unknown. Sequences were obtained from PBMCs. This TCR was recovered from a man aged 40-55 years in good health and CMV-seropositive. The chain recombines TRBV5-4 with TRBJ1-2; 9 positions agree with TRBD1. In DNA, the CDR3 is TGTGCCAGCAGCTTGGTTGGACAGGGGTATGGCTACACCTTC. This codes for CASSLVGQGYGYTF. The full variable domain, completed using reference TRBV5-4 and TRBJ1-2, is ETGVTQSPTHLIKTRGQQVTLRCSSQSGHNTVSWYQQALGQGPQFIFQYYREEENGRGNFPPRFSGLQFPNYSSELNVNALELDDSALYLCASSLVGQGYGYTFGSGTRLTVV.